Below are 18 T cell receptor beta chains sequenced from a single sample in a study of T-cell memory formation after mild COVID-19. TCRdb used MiXCR to reprocess the 5' RACE reads, holding one entry per CDR3 protein. The sample yields 150,000 to 200,000 distinct CDR3 sequences, around a tenth seen once. Input material: PBMCs or a T cell subset sorted from them (not recorded which). These TCRs come from a man between 18 and 29 years old who had mild COVID-19 (a few samples of this study predate the infection). Cell type and time point are not known.

Many counts were recorded for this clonotype. The chain combines TRBV5-1 with TRBJ2-1, with D possibly TRBD2 on 6 matching bases. With 10 bases removed from V and 6 bases from J, the gap between germline ends came to 17 bases. The V gene's germline CDR1 is SGHRS and CDR2 YFSETQ. The CDR3 loop spans 13 amino acids. The CDR3 DNA follows: TGCGCCCCCGGACTAATTTTATTCAATGAGCAGTTCTTC. Translating it yields CAPGLILFNEQFF. The complete variable domain, with remaining parts taken from reference TRBV5-1 and TRBJ2-1, reads KAGVTQTPRYLIKTRGQQVTLSCSPISGHRSVSWYQQTPGQGLQFLFEYFSETQRNKGNFPGRFSGRQFSNSRSEMNVSTLELGDSALYLCAPGLILFNEQFFGPGTRLTVL.

This clonotype has more than one count but fewer than ten. The chain combines TRBV6-2 or TRBV6-3 with TRBJ2-3; 10 nucleotides line up with TRBD1. V trimming: 6 bases; J trimming: 6 bases; junction bases outside the gene matches: 9. CDR1 and CDR2 from the germline V gene are MNHEY and SVGEGT. CDR3 length equals 15 residues. CDR3 sequence reads: CASRPGQGLSDTQYF. As DNA, the CDR3 is TGTGCCAGCAGGCCGGGACAGGGGTTATCGGATACGCAGTATTTT.

This clonotype was seen only a few times. The DNA for the CDR3 is TGCGCCAGCAGCTTCAACAGGGAAACAAACATTCAGTACTTC. Amino acids: CASSFNRETNIQYF. J is TRBJ2-4 and V is TRBV5-1; perhaps TRBD1 as D (6 bases). The CDR3 loop spans 14 amino acids. Deletions cut 2 bases from V and 6 bases from J, with 12 bases between. Germline assignment: CDR1 SGHRS and CDR2 YFSETQ.

The chain recombines TRBV9 with TRBJ1-2; D is ambiguous. V lost 0 bases to trimming and J lost 2 bases, with 5 bases between them. In germline, CDR1 is SGDLS, CDR2 YYNGEE. The CDR3 sequence is 13 residues long. CDR3 DNA: TGTGCCAGCAGCGTAGTAGGGAACTATGGCTACACCTTC. This sequence encodes CASSVVGNYGYTF.

The sample holds many counts of this clonotype. The chain is built from TRBV5-1 and TRBJ2-1; D might be TRBD1 (5 bases). The CDR3 runs 14 residues. Trimming stripped 0 bases from V and 4 bases from J, with 8 bases between. Germline lookup yields CDR1 SGHRS and CDR2 YFSETQ. The CDR3 coding sequence is TGCGCCAGCAGCTTGGGGACAAAATACAATGAGCAGTTCTTC. This codes for CASSLGTKYNEQFF.

The sample holds a few counts of this clonotype. The chain carries TRBV7-2 and TRBJ2-1, with D possibly TRBD1 on 7 matching bases. The CDR3 totals 16 residues. The germline gives CDR1 SGHTA, CDR2 FQGNSA. V lost 3 bases and J 4 bases, leaving 16 bases between the germline ends. CDR3 sequence reads: CASSFPRGDSYNEQFF. CDR3 coding DNA: TGTGCCAGCAGCTTCCCGAGGGGGGACAGTTACAATGAGCAGTTCTTC.

This clonotype was detected a few times. This rearrangement joins TRBV7-2 to TRBJ1-4; 9 bases match TRBD1. This CDR3 spans 15 amino acids. Looked up from germline, CDR1 is SGHTA and CDR2 is FQGNSA. V was clipped by 6 bases and J by 8 bases; unmatched bases: 10. The CDR3 protein is CASSGKTGGWEKLFF. CDR3 DNA: TGTGCCAGCAGTGGGAAGACAGGGGGATGGGAAAAACTGTTTTTT.

This clonotype has a count of ten or more. This rearrangement joins TRBV2 to TRBJ2-3; 8 positions agree with TRBD1. CDR3 size: 17 residues. V lost 6 bases to trimming and J lost 4 bases; unmatched junction nucleotides: 15. The germline V gene has CDR1 SNHLY and CDR2 FYNNEI. The CDR3 DNA sequence: TGTGCCAGCAGGAGACAGGGGATGAAGGCACATTCAGATACGCAGTATTTT. Its protein is CASRRQGMKAHSDTQYF. The complete variable domain, with remaining parts taken from reference TRBV2 and TRBJ2-3, reads EPEVTQTPSHQVTQMGQEVILRCVPISNHLYFYWYRQILGQKVEFLVSFYNNEISEKSEIFDDQFSVERPDGSNFTLKIRSTKLEDSAMYFCASRRQGMKAHSDTQYFGPGTRLTVL.

The chain employs TRBV12-3 or TRBV12-4 and TRBJ2-2, with TRBD2 matching over 8 bases. V trimming: 3 bases; J trimming: 6 bases; junction bases outside the gene matches: 6. The CDR3 runs to 15 residues. The CDR3 DNA reads TGTGCCAGCAGTTTTTGGACTAGCCGGGCCGGGGAGCTGTTTTTT. Amino acids: CASSFWTSRAGELFF.

The chain has TRBV19 and TRBJ1-2; D might be TRBD1 (5 bases). V was pared by 6 bases and J by 4 bases, with 18 bases between. CDR3 length equals 15 residues. The germline CDR1 and CDR2 sequences are LNHDA and SQIVND (reference sequence). The CDR3: CASRMRWQGLYGYTF. The DNA for the CDR3 is TGTGCCAGTAGAATGCGGTGGCAGGGACTCTATGGCTACACCTTC. The whole variable domain, filled in from reference TRBV19 and TRBJ1-2, reads DGGITQSPKYLFRKEGQNVTLSCEQNLNHDAMYWYRQDPGQGLRLIYYSQIVNDFQKGDIAEGYSVSREKKESFPLTVTSAQKNPTAFYLCASRMRWQGLYGYTFGSGTRLTVV.

The table lists this clonotype with a few counts. The rearrangement links TRBV18 to TRBJ2-5; 7 nucleotides match TRBD2. Germline loops: CDR1 KGHSH, CDR2 LQKENI. This CDR3 has 14 residues. Trimming cost V 3 bases and J 7 bases; bases outside gene matches: 8. CDR3 amino acids: CASSPREATGTQYF. In DNA form, the CDR3 reads TGTGCCAGCTCACCCCGGGAGGCGACGGGGACCCAGTACTTC.

The V gene is TRBV3-1, the J gene TRBJ1-1; D is undetermined. The CDR3 length is 12 residues. V gave up 3 bases and J gave up 4 bases, with 6 bases separating them. From germline, CDR1 is LGHDT and CDR2 YNNKEL (reference sequence). This CDR3 is CASSQYGTEAFF. CDR3 coding DNA: TGTGCCAGCAGCCAGTATGGCACTGAAGCTTTCTTT.

Only a few counts were recorded for this clonotype. J is TRBJ2-1 and V is TRBV18; 9 bases fit TRBD1. V was clipped by 1 base and J by 5 bases; unmatched bases: 3. This CDR3 is built from 15 residues. Germline V lookup: CDR1 KGHSH, CDR2 LQKENI. The CDR3 sequence is CASSPRQGVNNEQFF. The CDR3 nucleotides read TGTGCCAGCTCACCACGACAGGGGGTAAACAATGAGCAGTTCTTC. The full variable domain, in which reference TRBV18 and TRBJ2-1 provide the parts outside the CDR3, is NAGVMQNPRHLVRRRGQEARLRCSPMKGHSHVYWYRQLPEEGLKFMVYLQKENIIDESGMPKERFSAEFPKEGPSILRIQQVVRGDSAAYFCASSPRQGVNNEQFFGPGTRLTVL.

The chain couples TRBV7-2 to TRBJ2-3; D tentatively fits TRBD1 or TRBD2 (5 bases each). Germline values: CDR1 SGHTA, CDR2 FQGNSA. V was cut by 5 bases and J by 6 bases, with 12 bases left in between. The CDR3 runs 13 residues. CDR3 DNA sequence: TGTGCCAGCAGCGGTTCGGGGCTCGATACGCAGTATTTT. Amino acid sequence: CASSGSGLDTQYF. Full variable domain (missing parts from reference TRBV7-2 and TRBJ2-3): GAGVSQSPSNKVTEKGKDVELRCDPISGHTALYWYRQSLGQGLEFLIYFQGNSAPDKSGLPSDRFSAERTGGSVSTLTIQRTQQEDSAVYLCASSGSGLDTQYFGPGTRLTVL.

This clonotype was seen only a few times. The genes are TRBV20-1 and TRBJ2-3; D is perhaps TRBD2 (5 bases). The V gene lost 1 base and the J gene lost 6 bases, with 14 bases spanning the gap. The germline V gene encodes CDR1 DFQATT and CDR2 SNEGSKA (reference sequence). This CDR3 spans 14 amino acids. The CDR3 loop reads CSARGTRHGDTQYF. CDR3 in DNA: TGCAGTGCTAGAGGGACTCGGCATGGGGATACGCAGTATTTT.

This clonotype turned up a few times. The chain uses TRBV5-1 and TRBJ2-5, with 9 bases that match TRBD2. V trimming: 1 base; J trimming: 5 bases; junction bases outside the gene matches: 6. The CDR3 has 15 amino acids. CDR1 SGHRS and CDR2 YFSETQ come from the germline V gene. The chain's CDR3 is CASSLLAGVRETQYF. DNA for the CDR3: TGCGCCAGCAGCTTGTTAGCGGGGGTCCGGGAGACCCAGTACTTC. Looking up the rest from reference TRBV5-1 and TRBJ2-5 gives the full variable domain: KAGVTQTPRYLIKTRGQQVTLSCSPISGHRSVSWYQQTPGQGLQFLFEYFSETQRNKGNFPGRFSGRQFSNSRSEMNVSTLELGDSALYLCASSLLAGVRETQYFGPGTRLLVL.

This clonotype was seen repeatedly, ten times or more. V gene TRBV7-2 combines with J gene TRBJ1-1; a weak D match, TRBD1 (5 bases). The CDR3 has 15 amino acids. Trimming removed 5 bases at V and 2 bases at J, with 15 bases between. Germline-derived CDR1 and CDR2 are SGHTA and FQGNSA. The CDR3 loop is CASSRRSTENTEAFF. For the CDR3, the DNA is TGTGCCAGCAGCAGACGCTCGACAGAAAACACTGAAGCTTTCTTT.

This clonotype was detected a few times. The rearrangement joins TRBV5-1 to TRBJ2-3; TRBD2 aligns across 7 bases. The CDR3 runs to 13 residues. The germline gives CDR1 SGHRS, CDR2 YFSETQ. V lost 1 base and J lost 9; bases outside the gene matches: 5. The CDR3 DNA sequence: TGCGCCAGCAGCTTGAATGAGGGAGGGACGCAGTATTTT. It encodes CASSLNEGGTQYF.